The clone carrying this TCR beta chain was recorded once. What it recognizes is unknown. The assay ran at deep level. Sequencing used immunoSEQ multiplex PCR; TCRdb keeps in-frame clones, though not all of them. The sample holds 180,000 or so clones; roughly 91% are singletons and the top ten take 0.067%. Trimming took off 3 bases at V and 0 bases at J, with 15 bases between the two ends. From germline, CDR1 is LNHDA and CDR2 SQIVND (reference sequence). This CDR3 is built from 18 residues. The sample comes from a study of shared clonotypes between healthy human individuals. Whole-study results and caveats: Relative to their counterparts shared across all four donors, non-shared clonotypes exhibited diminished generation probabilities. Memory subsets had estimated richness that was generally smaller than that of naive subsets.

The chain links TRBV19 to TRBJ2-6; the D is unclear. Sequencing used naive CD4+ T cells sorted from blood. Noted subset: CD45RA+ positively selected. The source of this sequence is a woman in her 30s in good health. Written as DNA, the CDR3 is TGTGCCAGTAGTATGGAGATGCTTAAGCTCTCTGGGGCCAACGTCCTGACTTTC. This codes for CASSMEMLKLSGANVLTF.